This T cell receptor (beta chain) originates from a study of CD8+ T cells in alopecia areata. The wider study: Each of the treated patients was given oral tofacitinib, 5 to 10 mg twice daily, for moderate-to-severe alopecia areata.

Study results and limitations: Scalp sequencing captures resident alphabeta T cells of normal skin too. Affected scalp, especially in alopecia totalis/universalis, had a higher clonality than normal scalp did.

Turning to this clone: The antigen is unknown. An end of the junction differs from the germline gene, which may be a read error.

Germline V gene sequence: CDR1 SQVTM, CDR2 ANQGSEA. The CDR3 contains 13 residues. Sequencing relied on a cDNA template that was reverse transcribed from extracted RNA. Profiled with immunoSEQ multiplex PCR; TCRdb holds only in-frame clones, not every one. The sample lists roughly 130,000 clones, roughly 58% occurring once. The sequencing used CD4+ T cells sorted from blood, collected at week 0. J is TRBJ1-1 and V is TRBV29-1, with TRBD1 matching 12 bases. This receptor was taken from a human donor with alopecia areata. The CDR3 DNA is TGCAGCGTTGAAGTCTCCGGGACAGGGGGCGCGGGGTTT. Amino acids: CSVEVSGTGGAGF.